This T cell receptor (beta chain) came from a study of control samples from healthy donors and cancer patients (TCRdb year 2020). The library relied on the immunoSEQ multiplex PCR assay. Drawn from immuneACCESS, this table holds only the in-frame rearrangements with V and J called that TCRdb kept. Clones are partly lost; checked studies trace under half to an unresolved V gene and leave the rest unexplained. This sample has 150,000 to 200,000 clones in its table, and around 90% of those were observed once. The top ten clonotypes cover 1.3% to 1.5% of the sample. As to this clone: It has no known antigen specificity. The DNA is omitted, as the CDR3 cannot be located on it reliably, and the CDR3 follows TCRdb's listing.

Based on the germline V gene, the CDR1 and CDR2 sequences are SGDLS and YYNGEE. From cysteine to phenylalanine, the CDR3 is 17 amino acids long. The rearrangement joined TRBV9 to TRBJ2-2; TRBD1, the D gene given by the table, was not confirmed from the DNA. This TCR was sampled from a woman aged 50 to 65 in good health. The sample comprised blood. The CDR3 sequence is CASSAPGGSGRAGELFF.